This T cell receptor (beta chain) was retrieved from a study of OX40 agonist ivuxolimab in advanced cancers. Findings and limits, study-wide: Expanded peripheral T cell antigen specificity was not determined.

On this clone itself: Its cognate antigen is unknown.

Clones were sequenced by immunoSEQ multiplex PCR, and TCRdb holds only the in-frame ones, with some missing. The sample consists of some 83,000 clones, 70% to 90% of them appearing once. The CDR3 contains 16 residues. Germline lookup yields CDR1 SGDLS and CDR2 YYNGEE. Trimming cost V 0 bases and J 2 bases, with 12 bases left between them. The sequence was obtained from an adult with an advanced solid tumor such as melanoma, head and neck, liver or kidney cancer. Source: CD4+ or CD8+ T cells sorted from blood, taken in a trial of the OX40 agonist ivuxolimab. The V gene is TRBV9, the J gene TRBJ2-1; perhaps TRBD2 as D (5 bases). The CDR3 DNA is TGTGCCAGCAGCGTAGGAGGCGGGTTAACCTACAATGAGCAGTTCTTC. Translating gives CASSVGGGLTYNEQFF.